This T cell receptor beta chain was found in a study of cytomegalovirus exposure and HLA in healthy donors. In the PCR, 60 Vbeta and 13 Jbeta primers were used. In the original analysis: Later reanalysis found around 74 million unique TCR beta chains, some 10 million of them shared. Profiling relied on immunoSEQ multiplex PCR, and the TCRdb table lists in-frame clones only, not all of them. That table supplies the V and J calls and clone size; D and trimming were determined from the DNA. The table has over 150,000 clones, about four fifths seen once; the top ten hold roughly 1.4%. Overall study results and limits: Association of approximately 18,000 TCR beta sequences with HLA alleles was found at 0.05 false discovery rate in a later analysis.

The CDR3 has 19 residues. The V and J ends lost 1 base and 3 bases respectively, with 23 bases between them. CDR1 is LGHNT and CDR2 is FRNRAP in the germline V gene. To note about this clone: As yet, its antigen is unknown.

The material sequenced was PBMCs. This TCR came from a girl between 10 and 17 years old in good health and CMV-seropositive. J is TRBJ2-3 and V is TRBV12-5; TRBD1 is a possible D gene (6 bases). Here the CDR3 DNA reads TGTGCTAGTGGTTTGGAAACGAAAGGGGGTTTCCGGAGAACAGATACGCAGTATTTT. Translation: CASGLETKGGFRRTDTQYF.